This T cell receptor beta chain was captured in a study of CD8+ T cells in alopecia areata. Regarding the study as a whole: Scalp samples also contribute reads from the resident alphabeta T cells found in normal skin.

Patients with alopecia areata provided lesional scalp punch biopsies as well as peripheral blood. Sorting of CD4+ and CD8+ T cells was performed on PBMCs. Investigators isolated RNA and reverse transcribed it into cDNA to act as the sequencing template. TCRdb's copy holds only in-frame clones and misses some; the assay was immunoSEQ multiplex PCR. The sample yields 100,000 to 120,000 clones, roughly 55% seen once. As regards this clone: Antigen unknown.

Germline CDR1 and CDR2: MNHNY and SVGAGI (reference sequence). V dropped 8 bases and J dropped 2; count of bases not matched to a gene: 8. This CDR3 contains 14 residues. The chain couples TRBV6-6 to TRBJ2-5, with 7 bases aligning to TRBD1. Sequencing was carried out using NKG2D-low CD8+ T cells sorted from blood. The origin of this receptor is a human donor with alopecia areata. The CDR3 DNA follows: TGTGCCAGCGGAACAGGGGTTGGACAAGAGACCCAGTACTTC. It is translated as CASGTGVGQETQYF.